This entry concerns a single TCR beta chain. The RNA input was roughly 0.5 to 1 ug, and it was reverse transcribed with random hexamers. TCRdb independently ran MiXCR on the immunoSEQ multiplex PCR reads; one entry per CDR3 protein. The table lists 150,000 to 200,000 distinct CDR3 sequences, around 93% of them singletons. Germline values: CDR1 DFQATT, CDR2 SNEGSKA (reference sequence). The trim removed 3 bases at V and 0 bases at J, leaving 4 bases unmatched. This CDR3 is 15 amino acids long. These data are taken from a study of CD8 T cells in Susac syndrome. This chain uses TRBV20-1 with TRBJ2-3; the match to TRBD2 covers 9 bases. This clonotype originated in a human donor in good health. The sample taken for sequencing was CD4+ T cells from PBMCs. In DNA form, the CDR3 reads TGCAGTGCTAGTCCTCTAGCGGGGAGCACAGATACGCAGTATTTT. Translating gives CSASPLAGSTDTQYF.